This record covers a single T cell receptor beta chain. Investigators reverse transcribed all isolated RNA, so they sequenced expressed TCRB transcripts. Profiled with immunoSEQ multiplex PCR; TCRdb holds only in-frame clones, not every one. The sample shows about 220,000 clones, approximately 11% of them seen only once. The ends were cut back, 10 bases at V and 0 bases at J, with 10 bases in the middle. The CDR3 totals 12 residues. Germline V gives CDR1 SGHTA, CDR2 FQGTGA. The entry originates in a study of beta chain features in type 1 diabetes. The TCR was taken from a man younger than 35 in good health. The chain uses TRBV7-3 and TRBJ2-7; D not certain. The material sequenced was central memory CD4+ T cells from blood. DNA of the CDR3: TGTGCCAACCTTTTGGGCTCCTACGAGCAGTACTTC. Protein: CANLLGSYEQYF.